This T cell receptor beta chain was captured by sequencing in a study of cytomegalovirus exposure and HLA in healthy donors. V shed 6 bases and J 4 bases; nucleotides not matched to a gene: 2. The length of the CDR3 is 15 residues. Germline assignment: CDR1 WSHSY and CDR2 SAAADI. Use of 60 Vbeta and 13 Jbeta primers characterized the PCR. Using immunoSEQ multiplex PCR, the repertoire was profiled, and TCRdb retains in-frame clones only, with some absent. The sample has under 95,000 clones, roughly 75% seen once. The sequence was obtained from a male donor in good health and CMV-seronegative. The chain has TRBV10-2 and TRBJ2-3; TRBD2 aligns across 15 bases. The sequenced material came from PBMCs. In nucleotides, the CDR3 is TGCGCCAGCAGAGGACTAGCGGGAGGGCCAGATACGCAGTATTTT. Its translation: CASRGLAGGPDTQYF.